This T cell receptor beta chain was recovered during a study of molecular identifiers for immune sequencing clone quantification. V dropped 5 bases and J dropped 5 bases, with 12 bases sitting between them. Per germline, CDR1 ENHRY and CDR2 SYGVKD. This CDR3 comprises 13 residues. One entry per CDR3 protein results from TCRdb running MiXCR on the PCR reads. Found here are 45,000 to 60,000 distinct CDR3 sequences, roughly 36% of them singletons; the top ten hold 3.5% to 4.5%. Material for sequencing was naive CD8+ T cells from blood, with Jurkat cell RNA spiked in. Subset meaning: FACS-sorted CD8+CD4-CCR7+CD45RA+ naive T cells. This clonotype originated in a human donor in good health. Some libraries in this study had Jurkat cell RNA spiked in. The rearrangement links TRBV10-3 to TRBJ2-5, with D possibly being TRBD2 (5 bases). CDR3 sequence: CAISPPAGETQYF. CDR3 sequence (DNA): TGTGCCATCAGTCCTCCGGCGGGCGAGACCCAGTACTTC.